This TCR beta chain is from a study of blood T cell repertoires in COVID-19. Across the whole study: Samples taken during acute and convalescent COVID-19 were collected in the United States, Italy and Spain. Sources were T cells, B-cell-depleted T cells, or PBMCs; the material itself was cDNA or gDNA.

The CDR3 has 12 residues. Germline values: CDR1 SGDLS, CDR2 YYNGEE. V lost 4 bases, J lost 11 bases, and 15 bases lay in between. Authors' methods: Quantification of nucleated cells was approximated via reference gene primer amplification. Produced via immunoSEQ multiplex PCR; TCRdb's table is partial and in-frame only. Clonal size and the V and J genes are those of that table, whereas D and trimming came from the DNA. The sample shows about 110,000 clones, about 85% of them seen only once. Sequenced material: peripheral blood. V is TRBV9 and J is TRBJ1-1; weak D call: TRBD1 (5 bases). The TCR sequence derives from a human donor in a cohort sampled during active COVID-19. CDR3 in DNA: TGTGCCAGCAGCCCCGGGAGGGGCTCGGCTTTCTTT. Translating it yields CASSPGRGSAFF. Supplemented by reference TRBV9 and TRBJ1-1, the full variable domain reads DSGVTQTPKHLITATGQRVTLRCSPRSGDLSVYWYQQSLDQGLQFLIQYYNGEERAKGNILERFSAQQFPDLHSELNLSSLELGDSALYFCASSPGRGSAFFGQGTRLTVV.